This TCR beta chain is from a study of blood T cell repertoires in COVID-19. The CDR3 is made up of 20 amino acids. Sequencing was performed with immunoSEQ multiplex PCR; in TCRdb, only in-frame clones are kept and a portion is missing. Counted here are some 66,000 clones, roughly three quarters occurring once; the ten biggest clones make up around half. The sequence was obtained from an elderly woman with acute or convalescent COVID-19. The chain joins TRBV21-1 to TRBJ1-2; no DNA check was done on the table's D call, TRBD1. TRBV21-1 is given as a pseudogene. Sequenced input: peripheral blood. The CDR3 region is CASSKYRVGTGGPANYGYTF. CDR3 sequence (DNA): TGTGCCAGCAGCAAATATAGGGTGGGGACAGGGGGTCCAGCTAACTATGGCTACACCTTC.